One and the same sample provided the 6 T cell receptor beta chains below, sequenced in a study of cytomegalovirus exposure and HLA in healthy donors. The study ran its PCR with 60 Vbeta and 13 Jbeta primers. Assay: immunoSEQ multiplex PCR; the TCRdb copy retains only in-frame clones and omits some. The top ten hold 2.7% of the sample, which has more than 90,000 clones, just under 70% seen once. The specimen was PBMCs. All receptors derive from a man aged 50 to 59 in good health and CMV-seronegative.

The chain uses TRBV4-3 and TRBJ2-5, with D possibly being TRBD1 (6 bases). The CDR3 loop spans 14 amino acids. The germline gives CDR1 LGHNA, CDR2 YSLEER. The germline V and J ends were trimmed by 0 bases and 5 bases, with 10 bases remaining between them. For the CDR3, the DNA is TGCGCCAGCAGCCAAGATGGGGGCGACGAGACCCAGTACTTC. Translated: CASSQDGGDETQYF.

The chain has TRBV29-1 and TRBJ1-1; D gene ambiguous. This CDR3 region has 11 residues. V was shortened by 4 bases and J by 3 bases, with 6 bases between the two germline ends. In germline, CDR1 is SQVTM, CDR2 ANQGSEA. The CDR3 DNA reads as TGCAGCGTTGTCGGGTACACTGAAGCTTTCTTT. It is translated as CSVVGYTEAFF.

The chain is built from TRBV19 and TRBJ1-5; 7 nucleotides align to TRBD1. The CDR3 runs 19 residues. In germline, CDR1 is LNHDA, CDR2 SQIVND (reference sequence). The V segment lost 1 base and the J segment 2 bases; nucleotides outside the gene matches: 14. This CDR3 reads CASSIGPITGESGNQPQHF. The CDR3, as DNA: TGTGCCAGTAGTATAGGCCCAATAACAGGGGAATCTGGCAATCAGCCCCAGCATTTT.

V usage is TRBV27 and J usage is TRBJ2-1; no definite D call. The V and J ends lost 5 bases and 5 bases respectively, with 13 bases between them. Germline V gene data show CDR1 as MNHEY and CDR2 as SMNVEV (reference sequence). The CDR3 consists of 14 residues. CDR3: CASSGAILHNEQFF. The DNA for the CDR3 is TGTGCCAGCAGTGGAGCCATCCTTCACAATGAGCAGTTCTTC.

The chain couples TRBV5-6 to TRBJ2-5; D possibly corresponds to TRBD2 (6 bases). V shed 7 bases and J shed 4 bases, with 14 bases lying between them. This CDR3 is 13 amino acids long. Germline values: CDR1 SGHDT, CDR2 YYEEEE. The CDR3 nucleotides read TGTGCCAGCTATAAGGGGCGGGGAGAGACCCAGTACTTC. This translates into CASYKGRGETQYF.

V usage is TRBV19 and J usage is TRBJ2-5, with TRBD2 identical over 9 bases. The CDR3 has 17 residues. Trimming took 4 bases from V and 4 from J; bases not matched to a gene: 13. Germline CDR1 is LNHDA and CDR2 is SQIVND (reference sequence). The CDR3, as DNA: TGTGCCAGTAGTAAGATAGGGAGCGGGGGGCGACCAGAGACCCAGTACTTC. This translates into CASSKIGSGGRPETQYF.